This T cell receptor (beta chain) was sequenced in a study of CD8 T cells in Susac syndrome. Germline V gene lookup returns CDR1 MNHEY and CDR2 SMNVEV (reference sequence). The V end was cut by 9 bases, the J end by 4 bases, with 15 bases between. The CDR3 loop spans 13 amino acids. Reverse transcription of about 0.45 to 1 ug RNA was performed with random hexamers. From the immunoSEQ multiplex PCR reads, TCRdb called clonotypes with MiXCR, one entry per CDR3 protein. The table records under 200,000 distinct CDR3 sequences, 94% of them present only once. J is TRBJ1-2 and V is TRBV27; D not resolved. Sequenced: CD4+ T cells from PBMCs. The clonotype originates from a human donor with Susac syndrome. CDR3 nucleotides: TGTGCCAGGGGCGGGAAAACAACCTATGGCTACACCTTC. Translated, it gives CARGGKTTYGYTF.